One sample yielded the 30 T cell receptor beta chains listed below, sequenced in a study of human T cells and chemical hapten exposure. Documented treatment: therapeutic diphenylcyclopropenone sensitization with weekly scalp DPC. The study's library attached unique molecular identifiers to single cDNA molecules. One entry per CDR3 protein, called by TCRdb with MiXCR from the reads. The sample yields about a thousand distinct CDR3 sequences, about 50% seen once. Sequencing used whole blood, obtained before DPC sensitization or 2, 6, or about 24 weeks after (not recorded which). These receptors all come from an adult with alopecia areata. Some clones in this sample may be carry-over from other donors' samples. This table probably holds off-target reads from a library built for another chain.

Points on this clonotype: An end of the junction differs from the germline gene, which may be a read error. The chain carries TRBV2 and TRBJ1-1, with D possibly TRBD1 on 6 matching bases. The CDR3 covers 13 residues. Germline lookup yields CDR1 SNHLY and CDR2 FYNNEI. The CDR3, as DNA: TGTGCCAGCAGCCTGACAGGATTTTCTGAAGCTTCCTTT. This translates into CASSLTGFSEASF.

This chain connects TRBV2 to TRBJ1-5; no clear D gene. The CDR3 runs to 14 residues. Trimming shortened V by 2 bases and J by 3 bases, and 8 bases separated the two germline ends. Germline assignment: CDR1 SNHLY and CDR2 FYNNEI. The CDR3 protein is CASSEPMLNQPQHF. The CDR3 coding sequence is TGTGCCAGCAGTGAACCAATGCTCAATCAGCCCCAGCATTTT. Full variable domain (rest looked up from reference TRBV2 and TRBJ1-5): EPEVTQTPSHQVTQMGQEVILRCVPISNHLYFYWYRQILGQKVEFLVSFYNNEISEKSEIFDDQFSVERPDGSNFTLKIRSTKLEDSAMYFCASSEPMLNQPQHFGDGTRLSIL.

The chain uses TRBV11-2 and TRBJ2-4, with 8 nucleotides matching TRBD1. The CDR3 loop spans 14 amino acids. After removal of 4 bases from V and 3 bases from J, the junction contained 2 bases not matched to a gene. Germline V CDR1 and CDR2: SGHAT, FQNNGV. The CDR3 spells CASSSRGRKNIQYF. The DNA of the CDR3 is TGTGCCAGCAGCTCCAGGGGGCGCAAAAACATTCAGTACTTC.

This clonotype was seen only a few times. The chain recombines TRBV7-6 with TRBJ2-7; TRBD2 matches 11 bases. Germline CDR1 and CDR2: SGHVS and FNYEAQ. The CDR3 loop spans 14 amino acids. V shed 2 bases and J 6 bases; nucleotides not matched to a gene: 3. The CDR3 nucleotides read TGTGCCAGCAGCTTACCTAGCGGGGGGCGCGAGCAGTACTTC. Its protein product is CASSLPSGGREQYF. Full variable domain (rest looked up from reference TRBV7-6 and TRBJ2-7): GAGVSQSPRYKVTKRGQDVALRCDPISGHVSLYWYRQALGQGPEFLTYFNYEAQQDKSGLPNDRFSAERPEGSISTLTIQRTEQRDSAMYRCASSLPSGGREQYFGPGTRLTVT.

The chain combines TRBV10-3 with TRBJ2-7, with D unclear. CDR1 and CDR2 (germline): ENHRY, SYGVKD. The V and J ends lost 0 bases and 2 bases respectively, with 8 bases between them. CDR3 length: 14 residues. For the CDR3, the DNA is TGTGCCATCAGTGAGTCCGGTCGGGCCTACGAGCAGTACTTC. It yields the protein CAISESGRAYEQYF.

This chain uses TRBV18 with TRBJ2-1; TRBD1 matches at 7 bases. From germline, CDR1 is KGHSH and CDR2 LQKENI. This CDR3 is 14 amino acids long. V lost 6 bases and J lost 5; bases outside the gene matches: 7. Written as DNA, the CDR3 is TGTGCCAGCTCCTCGGGACAGCCTAACAATGAGCAGTTCTTC. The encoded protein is CASSSGQPNNEQFF. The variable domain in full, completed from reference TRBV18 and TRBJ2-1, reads NAGVMQNPRHLVRRRGQEARLRCSPMKGHSHVYWYRQLPEEGLKFMVYLQKENIIDESGMPKERFSAEFPKEGPSILRIQQVVRGDSAAYFCASSSGQPNNEQFFGPGTRLTVL.

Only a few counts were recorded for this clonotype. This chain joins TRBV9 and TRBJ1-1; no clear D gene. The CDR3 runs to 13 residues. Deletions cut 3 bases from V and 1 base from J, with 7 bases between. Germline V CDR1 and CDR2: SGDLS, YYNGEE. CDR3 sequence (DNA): TGTGCCAGCAGCGATTCGACGAACACTGAAGCTTTCTTT. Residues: CASSDSTNTEAFF. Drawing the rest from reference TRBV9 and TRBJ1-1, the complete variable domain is DSGVTQTPKHLITATGQRVTLRCSPRSGDLSVYWYQQSLDQGLQFLIQYYNGEERAKGNILERFSAQQFPDLHSELNLSSLELGDSALYFCASSDSTNTEAFFGQGTRLTVV.

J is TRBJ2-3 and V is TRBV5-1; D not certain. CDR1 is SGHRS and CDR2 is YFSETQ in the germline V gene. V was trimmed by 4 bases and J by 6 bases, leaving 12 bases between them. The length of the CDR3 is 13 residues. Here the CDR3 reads CASSVIDLDTQYF. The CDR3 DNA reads TGCGCCAGCAGCGTGATAGATTTGGATACGCAGTATTTT.

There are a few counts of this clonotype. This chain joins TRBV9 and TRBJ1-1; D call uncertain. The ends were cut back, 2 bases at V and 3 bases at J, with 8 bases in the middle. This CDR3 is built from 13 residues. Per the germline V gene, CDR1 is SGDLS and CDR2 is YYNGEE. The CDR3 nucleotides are TGTGCCAGCAGCGTTGGGCAGTACACTGAAGCTTTCTTT. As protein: CASSVGQYTEAFF. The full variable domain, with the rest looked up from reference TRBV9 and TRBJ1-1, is DSGVTQTPKHLITATGQRVTLRCSPRSGDLSVYWYQQSLDQGLQFLIQYYNGEERAKGNILERFSAQQFPDLHSELNLSSLELGDSALYFCASSVGQYTEAFFGQGTRLTVV.

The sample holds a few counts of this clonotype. CDR3 residues: CASSRSREKLFF. CDR3 bases: TGTGCCAGCAGCCGAAGCCGGGAAAAACTGTTTTTT. The chain couples TRBV7-6 to TRBJ1-4; the D is unclear. The CDR3 length is 12 residues. Germline-derived CDR1 and CDR2 are SGHVS and FNYEAQ. V was clipped by 5 bases and J by 8 bases, with 9 bases between them.

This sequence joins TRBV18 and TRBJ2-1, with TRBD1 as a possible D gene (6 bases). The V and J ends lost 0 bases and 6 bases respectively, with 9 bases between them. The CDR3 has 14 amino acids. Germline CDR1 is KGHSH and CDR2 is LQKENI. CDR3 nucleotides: TGTGCCAGCTCACCACCTTCACAGGGCAATGAGCAGTTCTTC. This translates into CASSPPSQGNEQFF.

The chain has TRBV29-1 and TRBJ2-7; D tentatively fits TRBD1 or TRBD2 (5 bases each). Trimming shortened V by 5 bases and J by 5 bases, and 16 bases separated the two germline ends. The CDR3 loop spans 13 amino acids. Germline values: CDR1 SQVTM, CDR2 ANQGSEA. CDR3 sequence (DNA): TGCAGCGTTTTTGGAAGGGGAGCCCACGAGCAGTACTTC. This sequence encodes CSVFGRGAHEQYF.

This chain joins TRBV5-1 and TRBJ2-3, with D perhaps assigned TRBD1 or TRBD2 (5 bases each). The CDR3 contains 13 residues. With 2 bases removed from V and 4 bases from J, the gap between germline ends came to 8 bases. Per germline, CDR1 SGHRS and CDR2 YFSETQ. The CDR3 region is CASSFLGADTQYF. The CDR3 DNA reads TGCGCCAGCAGCTTTTTGGGGGCAGATACGCAGTATTTT. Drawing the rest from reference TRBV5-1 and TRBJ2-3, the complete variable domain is KAGVTQTPRYLIKTRGQQVTLSCSPISGHRSVSWYQQTPGQGLQFLFEYFSETQRNKGNFPGRFSGRQFSNSRSEMNVSTLELGDSALYLCASSFLGADTQYFGPGTRLTVL.

The CDR3 loop is CASGGEPDTQYF. In nucleotides, the CDR3 is TGTGCCAGCGGCGGGGAACCAGATACGCAGTATTTT. V gene TRBV7-2 combines with J gene TRBJ2-3, with D maybe TRBD2 (6 bases). V was trimmed by 8 bases and J by 4 bases, leaving 10 bases between them. Germline V gene data show CDR1 as SGHTA and CDR2 as FQGNSA. This CDR3 spans 12 amino acids. Full variable domain (remainder filled in from reference TRBV7-2 and TRBJ2-3): GAGVSQSPSNKVTEKGKDVELRCDPISGHTALYWYRQSLGQGLEFLIYFQGNSAPDKSGLPSDRFSAERTGGSVSTLTIQRTQQEDSAVYLCASGGEPDTQYFGPGTRLTVL.

Here the CDR3 DNA reads TGTGCCAGCAGCCAAGGTTGGGGGACTGAAGCTTTCTTT. Translation gives CASSQGWGTEAFF. The V and J genes are TRBV3-1 and TRBJ1-1; D perhaps matches TRBD1 (5 bases). Germline CDR1 reads LGHDT; CDR2 reads YNNKEL (reference sequence). V was cut by 1 base and J by 5 bases, with 8 bases left in between. The CDR3 consists of 13 residues.

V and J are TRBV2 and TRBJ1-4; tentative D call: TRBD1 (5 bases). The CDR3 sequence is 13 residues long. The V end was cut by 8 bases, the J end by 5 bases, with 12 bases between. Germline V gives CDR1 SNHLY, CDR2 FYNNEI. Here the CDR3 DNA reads TGTGCCAGCTCCCGGGACGGGAATGAAAAACTGTTTTTT. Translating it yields CASSRDGNEKLFF.

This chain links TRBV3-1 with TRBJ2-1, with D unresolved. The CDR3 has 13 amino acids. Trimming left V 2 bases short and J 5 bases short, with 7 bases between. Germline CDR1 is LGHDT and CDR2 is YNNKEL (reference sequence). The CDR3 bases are TGTGCCAGCAGCCAATCACGGAACAATGAGCAGTTCTTC. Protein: CASSQSRNNEQFF.

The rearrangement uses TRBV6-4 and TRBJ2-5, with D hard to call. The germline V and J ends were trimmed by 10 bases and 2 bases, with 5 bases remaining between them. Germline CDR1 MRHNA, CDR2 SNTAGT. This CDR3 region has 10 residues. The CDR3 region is CAITQETQYF. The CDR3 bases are TGTGCCATTACTCAAGAGACCCAGTACTTC.

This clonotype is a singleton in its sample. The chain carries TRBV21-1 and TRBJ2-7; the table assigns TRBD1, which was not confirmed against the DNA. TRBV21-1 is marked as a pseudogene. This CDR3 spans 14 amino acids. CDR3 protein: CASSNGGSTYEQYF. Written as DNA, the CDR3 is TGTGCCAGCAGCAACGGGGGATCGACCTACGAGCAGTACTTC.

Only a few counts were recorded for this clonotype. The DNA for the CDR3 is TGTGCCAGCAGGAGCTACCGTGGGACCGGGGAGCTGTTTTTT. Its protein product is CASRSYRGTGELFF. The rearrangement uses TRBV12-3 or TRBV12-4 and TRBJ2-2; D uncertain. The CDR3 contains 14 residues. Between the trimmed V and J ends, which lost 6 bases and 5 bases, there was a span of 13 bases.

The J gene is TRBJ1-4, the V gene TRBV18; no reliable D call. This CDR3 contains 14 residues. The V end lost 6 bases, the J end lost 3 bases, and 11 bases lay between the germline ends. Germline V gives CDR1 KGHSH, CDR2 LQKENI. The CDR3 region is CASSPGQPNEKLFF. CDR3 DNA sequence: TGTGCCAGCTCCCCCGGCCAGCCTAATGAAAAACTGTTTTTT.

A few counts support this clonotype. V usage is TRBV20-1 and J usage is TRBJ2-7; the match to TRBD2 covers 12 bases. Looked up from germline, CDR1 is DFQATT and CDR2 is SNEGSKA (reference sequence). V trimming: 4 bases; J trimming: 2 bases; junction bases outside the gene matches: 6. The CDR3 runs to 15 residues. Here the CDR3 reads CSAIPGTSGPYEQYF. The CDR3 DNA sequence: TGCAGTGCTATACCCGGGACTAGCGGGCCCTACGAGCAGTACTTC.

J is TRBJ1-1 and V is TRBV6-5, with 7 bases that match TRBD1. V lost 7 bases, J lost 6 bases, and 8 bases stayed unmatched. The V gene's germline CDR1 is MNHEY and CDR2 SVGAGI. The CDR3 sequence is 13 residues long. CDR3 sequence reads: CASMARGFSEAFF. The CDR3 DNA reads TGTGCCAGCATGGCCAGGGGGTTTTCTGAAGCTTTCTTT.

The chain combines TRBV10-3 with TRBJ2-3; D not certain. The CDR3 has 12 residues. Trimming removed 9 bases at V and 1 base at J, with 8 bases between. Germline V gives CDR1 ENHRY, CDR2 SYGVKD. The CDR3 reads CAITSRTDTQYF. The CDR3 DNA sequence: TGTGCCATTACTTCTCGCACAGATACGCAGTATTTT.

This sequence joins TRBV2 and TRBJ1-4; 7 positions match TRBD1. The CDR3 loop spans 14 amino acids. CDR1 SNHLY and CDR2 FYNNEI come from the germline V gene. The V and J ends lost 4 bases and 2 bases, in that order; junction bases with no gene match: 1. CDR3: CASSGDSTNEKLFF. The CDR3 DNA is TGTGCCAGCAGTGGGGACAGCACTAATGAAAAACTGTTTTTT.

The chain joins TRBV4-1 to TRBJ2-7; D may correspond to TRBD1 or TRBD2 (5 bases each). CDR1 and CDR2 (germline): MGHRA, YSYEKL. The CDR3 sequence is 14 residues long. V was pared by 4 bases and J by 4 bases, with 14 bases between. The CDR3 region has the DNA TGCGCCAGCAGCCTGGACGGGGCAGGGTACGAGCAGTACTTC. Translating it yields CASSLDGAGYEQYF.

CDR3 bases: TGCGCCAGCAGTGATGGGATCCCTCCTAGCACAGATACGCAGTATTTT. This encodes CASSDGIPPSTDTQYF. The chain combines TRBV10-1 with TRBJ2-3; D is undetermined. The CDR3 loop spans 16 amino acids. Germline CDR1 WNHNN, CDR2 SYGVQD (reference sequence). Trimming cost V 3 bases and J 0 bases, with 13 bases left between them.

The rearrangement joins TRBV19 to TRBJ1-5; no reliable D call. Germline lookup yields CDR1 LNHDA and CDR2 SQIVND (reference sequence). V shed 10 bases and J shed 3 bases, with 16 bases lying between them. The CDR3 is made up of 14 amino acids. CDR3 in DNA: TGTGCCACAACACAGTCCCGGGCCAATCAGCCCCAGCATTTT. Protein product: CATTQSRANQPQHF.

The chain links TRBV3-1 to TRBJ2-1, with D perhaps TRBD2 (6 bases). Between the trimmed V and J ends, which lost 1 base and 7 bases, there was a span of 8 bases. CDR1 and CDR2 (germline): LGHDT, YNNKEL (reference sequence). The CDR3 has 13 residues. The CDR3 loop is CASSQGGVNEQFF. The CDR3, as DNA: TGTGCCAGCAGCCAAGGCGGGGTTAATGAGCAGTTCTTC.

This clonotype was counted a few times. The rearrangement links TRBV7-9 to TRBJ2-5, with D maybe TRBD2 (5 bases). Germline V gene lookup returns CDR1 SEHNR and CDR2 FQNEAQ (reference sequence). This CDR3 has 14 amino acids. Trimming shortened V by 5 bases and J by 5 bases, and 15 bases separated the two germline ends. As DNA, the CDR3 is TGTGCCAGCAGCCCACGCACTAGTTCTGAGACCCAGTACTTC. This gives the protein CASSPRTSSETQYF. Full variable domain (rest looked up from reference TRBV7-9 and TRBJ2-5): DTGVSQNPRHKITKRGQNVTFRCDPISEHNRLYWYRQTLGQGPEFLTYFQNEAQLEKSRLLSDRFSAERPKGSFSTLEIQRTEQGDSAMYLCASSPRTSSETQYFGPGTRLLVL.